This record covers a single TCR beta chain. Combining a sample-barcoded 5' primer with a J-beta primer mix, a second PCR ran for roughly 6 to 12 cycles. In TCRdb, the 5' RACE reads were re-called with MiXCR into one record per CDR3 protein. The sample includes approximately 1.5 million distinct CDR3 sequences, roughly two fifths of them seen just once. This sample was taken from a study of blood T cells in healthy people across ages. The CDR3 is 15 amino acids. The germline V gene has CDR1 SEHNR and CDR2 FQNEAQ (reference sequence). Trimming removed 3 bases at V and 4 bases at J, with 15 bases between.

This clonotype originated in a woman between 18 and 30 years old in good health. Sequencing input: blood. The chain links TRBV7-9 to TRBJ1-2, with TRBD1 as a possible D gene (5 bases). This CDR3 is CASSLGVGEAYGYTF. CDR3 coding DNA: TGTGCCAGCAGCTTGGGAGTGGGGGAGGCCTATGGCTACACCTTC.